This T cell receptor (beta chain) was identified in a study of cytomegalovirus exposure and HLA in healthy donors. PCR amplification relied on 60 Vbeta primers (plus 13 Jbeta primers). Only in-frame clones appear in the TCRdb table, and some are missing; sequencing was by immunoSEQ multiplex PCR. This sample has some 200,000 clones, with roughly 84% found just once. This CDR3 is built from 14 residues. V was cut by 0 bases and J by 8 bases, with 16 bases left in between. Germline V gene data show CDR1 as SQVTM and CDR2 as ANQGSEA. Concerning this clone itself: Its target is unknown. Different DNA sequences within this sample yield the same CDR3.

Study observations and caveats: Immune exposure was documented only through CMV serostatus.

The chain links TRBV29-1 to TRBJ1-2; D ambiguous. Source material: PBMCs. This clonotype originated in a girl under two years old in good health and CMV-seronegative. CDR3 sequence reads: CSVEDTVARWGYTF. CDR3 nucleotide sequence: TGCAGCGTTGAAGACACAGTGGCGCGTTGGGGCTACACCTTC.